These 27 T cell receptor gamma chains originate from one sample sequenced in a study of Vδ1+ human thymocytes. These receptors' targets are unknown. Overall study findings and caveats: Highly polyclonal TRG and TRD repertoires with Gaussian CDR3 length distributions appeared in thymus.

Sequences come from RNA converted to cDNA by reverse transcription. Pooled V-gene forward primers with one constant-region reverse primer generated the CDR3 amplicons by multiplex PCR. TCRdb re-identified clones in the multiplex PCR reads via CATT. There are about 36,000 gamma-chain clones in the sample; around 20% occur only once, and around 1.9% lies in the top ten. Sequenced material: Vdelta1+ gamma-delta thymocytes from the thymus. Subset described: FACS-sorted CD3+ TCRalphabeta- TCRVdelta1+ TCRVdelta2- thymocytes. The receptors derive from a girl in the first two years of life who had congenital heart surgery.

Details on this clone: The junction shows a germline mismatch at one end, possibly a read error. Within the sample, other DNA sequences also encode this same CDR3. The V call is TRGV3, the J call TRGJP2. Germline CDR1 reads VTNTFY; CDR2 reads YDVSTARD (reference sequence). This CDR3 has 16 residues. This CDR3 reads CATWDRAYSSDWIKTF. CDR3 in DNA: TGCGCCACCTGGGACAGGGCATATAGTAGTGATTGGATCAAGACGTTT.

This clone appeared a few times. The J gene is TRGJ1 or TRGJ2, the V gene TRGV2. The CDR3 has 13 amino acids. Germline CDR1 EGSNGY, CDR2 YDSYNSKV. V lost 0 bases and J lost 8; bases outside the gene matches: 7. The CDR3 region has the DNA TGTGCCACCTGGGACGGGCCGGTAAATAAGAAACTCTTT. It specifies CATWDGPVNKKLF.

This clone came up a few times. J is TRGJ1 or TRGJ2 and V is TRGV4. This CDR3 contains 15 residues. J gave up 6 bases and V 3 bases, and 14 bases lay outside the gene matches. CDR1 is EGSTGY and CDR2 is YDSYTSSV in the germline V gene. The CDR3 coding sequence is TGTGCCACCTGGGATAGCGTGTCCATTGGTTATAAGAAACTCTTT. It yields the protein CATWDSVSIGYKKLF.

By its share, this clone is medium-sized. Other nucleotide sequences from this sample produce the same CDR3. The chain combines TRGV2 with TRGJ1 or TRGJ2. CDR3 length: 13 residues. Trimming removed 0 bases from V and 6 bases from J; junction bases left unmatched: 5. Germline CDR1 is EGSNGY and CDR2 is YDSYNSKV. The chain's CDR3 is CATWDGRVYKKLF. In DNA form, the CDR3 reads TGTGCCACCTGGGACGGGCGGGTTTATAAGAAACTCTTT.

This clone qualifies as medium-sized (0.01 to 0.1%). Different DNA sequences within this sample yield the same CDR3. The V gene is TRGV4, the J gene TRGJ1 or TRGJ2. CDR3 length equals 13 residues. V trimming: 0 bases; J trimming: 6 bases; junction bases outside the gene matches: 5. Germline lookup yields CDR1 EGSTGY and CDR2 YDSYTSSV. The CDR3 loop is CATWDGPGYKKLF. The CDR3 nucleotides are TGTGCCACCTGGGATGGGCCTGGTTATAAGAAACTCTTT.

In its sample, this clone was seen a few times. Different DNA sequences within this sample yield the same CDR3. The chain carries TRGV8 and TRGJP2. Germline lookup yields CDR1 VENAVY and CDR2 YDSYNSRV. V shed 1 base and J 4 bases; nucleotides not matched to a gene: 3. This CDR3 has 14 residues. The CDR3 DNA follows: TGTGCCACCTGGGATAGCGTTAGTGATTGGATCAAGACGTTT. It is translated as CATWDSVSDWIKTF.

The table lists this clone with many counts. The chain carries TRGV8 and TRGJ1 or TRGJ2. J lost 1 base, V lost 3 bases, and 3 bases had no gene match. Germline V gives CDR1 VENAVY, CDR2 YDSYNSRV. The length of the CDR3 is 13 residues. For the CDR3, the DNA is TGTGCCACCTGGGATTTCAATTATTATAAGAAACTCTTT. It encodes CATWDFNYYKKLF.

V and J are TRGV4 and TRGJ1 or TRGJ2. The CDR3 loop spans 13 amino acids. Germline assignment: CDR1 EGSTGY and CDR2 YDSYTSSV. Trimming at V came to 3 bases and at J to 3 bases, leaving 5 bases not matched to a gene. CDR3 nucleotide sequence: TGTGCCACCTGGGATTCCCTTTATTATAAGAAACTCTTT. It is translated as CATWDSLYYKKLF.

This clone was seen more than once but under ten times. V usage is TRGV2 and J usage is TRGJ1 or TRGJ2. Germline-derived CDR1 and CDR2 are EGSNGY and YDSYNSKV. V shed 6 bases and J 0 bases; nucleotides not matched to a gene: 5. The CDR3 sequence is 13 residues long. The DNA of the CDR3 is TGTGCCACCTGGCTACAGAATTATTATAAGAAACTCTTT. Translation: CATWLQNYYKKLF.

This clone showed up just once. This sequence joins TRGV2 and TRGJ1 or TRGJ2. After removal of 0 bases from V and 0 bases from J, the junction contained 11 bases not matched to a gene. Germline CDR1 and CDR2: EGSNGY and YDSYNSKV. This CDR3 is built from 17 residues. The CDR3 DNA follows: TGTGCCACCTGGGACGGGCTGGTAGACCTGAATTATTATAAGAAACTCTTT. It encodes CATWDGLVDLNYYKKLF.

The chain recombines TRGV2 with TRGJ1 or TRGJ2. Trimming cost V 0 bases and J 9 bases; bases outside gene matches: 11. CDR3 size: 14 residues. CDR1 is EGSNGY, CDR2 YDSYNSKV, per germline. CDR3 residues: CATWDGFLLSKKLF. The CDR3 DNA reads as TGTGCCACCTGGGACGGGTTCCTGCTCTCTAAGAAACTCTTT.

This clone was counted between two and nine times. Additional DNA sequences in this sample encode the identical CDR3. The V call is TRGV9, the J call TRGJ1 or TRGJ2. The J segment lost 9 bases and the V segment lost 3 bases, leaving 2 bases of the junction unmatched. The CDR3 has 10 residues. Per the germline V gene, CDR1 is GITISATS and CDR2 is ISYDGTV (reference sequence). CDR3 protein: CALWETKKLF. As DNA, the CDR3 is TGTGCCTTGTGGGAGACTAAGAAACTCTTT.

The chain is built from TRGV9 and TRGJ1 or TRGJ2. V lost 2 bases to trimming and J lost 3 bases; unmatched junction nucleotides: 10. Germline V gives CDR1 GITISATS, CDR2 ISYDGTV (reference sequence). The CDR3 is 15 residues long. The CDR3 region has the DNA TGTGCCTTGTGGGAGGGCCCCCTCCGTTATTATAAGAAACTCTTT. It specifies CALWEGPLRYYKKLF.

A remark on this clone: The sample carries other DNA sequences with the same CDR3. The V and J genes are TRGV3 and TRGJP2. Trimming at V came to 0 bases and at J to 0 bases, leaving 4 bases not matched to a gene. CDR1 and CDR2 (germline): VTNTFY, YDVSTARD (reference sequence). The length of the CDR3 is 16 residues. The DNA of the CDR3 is TGTGCCACCTGGGACAGGGCATATAGTAGTGATTGGATCAAGACGTTT. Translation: CATWDRAYSSDWIKTF.

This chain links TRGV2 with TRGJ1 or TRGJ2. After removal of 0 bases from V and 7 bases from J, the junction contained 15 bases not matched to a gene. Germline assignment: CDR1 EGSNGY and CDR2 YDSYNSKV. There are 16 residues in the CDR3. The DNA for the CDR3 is TGTGCCACCTGGGACGGGCCTCGGGCCTGGGACTATAAGAAACTCTTT. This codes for CATWDGPRAWDYKKLF.

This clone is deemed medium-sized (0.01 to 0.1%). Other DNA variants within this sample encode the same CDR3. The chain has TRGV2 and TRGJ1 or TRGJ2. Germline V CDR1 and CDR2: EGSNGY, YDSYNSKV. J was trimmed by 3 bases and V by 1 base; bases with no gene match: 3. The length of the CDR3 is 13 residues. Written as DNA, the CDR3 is TGTGCCACCTGGGACGGCCCTTATTATAAGAAACTCTTT. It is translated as CATWDGPYYKKLF.

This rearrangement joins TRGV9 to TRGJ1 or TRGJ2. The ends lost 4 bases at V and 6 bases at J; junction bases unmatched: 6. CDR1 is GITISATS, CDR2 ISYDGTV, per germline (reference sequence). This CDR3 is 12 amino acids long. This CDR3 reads CALWDERYKKLF. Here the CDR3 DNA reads TGTGCCTTGTGGGATGAGCGTTATAAGAAACTCTTT.

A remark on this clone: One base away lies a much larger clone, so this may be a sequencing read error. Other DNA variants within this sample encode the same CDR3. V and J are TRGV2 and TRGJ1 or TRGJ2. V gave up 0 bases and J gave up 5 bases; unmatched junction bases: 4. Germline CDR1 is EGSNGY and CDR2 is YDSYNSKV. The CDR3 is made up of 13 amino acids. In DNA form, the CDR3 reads TGTGCCACCTGGGACGGGCGTAATTATAAGAAACTCTTT. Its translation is CATWDGRNYKKLF.

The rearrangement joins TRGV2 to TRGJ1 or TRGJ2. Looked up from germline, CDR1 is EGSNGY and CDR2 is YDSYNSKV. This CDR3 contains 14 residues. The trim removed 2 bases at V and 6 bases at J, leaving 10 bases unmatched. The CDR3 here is CATWDDPRVYKKLF. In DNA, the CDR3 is TGTGCCACCTGGGACGATCCCAGAGTTTATAAGAAACTCTTT.

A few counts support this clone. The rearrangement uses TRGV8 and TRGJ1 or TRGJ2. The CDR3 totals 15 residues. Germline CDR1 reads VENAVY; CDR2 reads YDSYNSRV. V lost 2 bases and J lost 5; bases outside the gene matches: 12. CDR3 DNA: TGTGCCACCTGGGATATTTGTTTGCGAAATTATAAGAAACTCTTT. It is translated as CATWDICLRNYKKLF.

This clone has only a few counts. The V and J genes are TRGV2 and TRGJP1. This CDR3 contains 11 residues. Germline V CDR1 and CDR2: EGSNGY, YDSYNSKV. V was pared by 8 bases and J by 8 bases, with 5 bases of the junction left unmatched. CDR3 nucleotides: TGTGCCACCTTAGAGGGTTGGTTCAAGATATTT. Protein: CATLEGWFKIF.

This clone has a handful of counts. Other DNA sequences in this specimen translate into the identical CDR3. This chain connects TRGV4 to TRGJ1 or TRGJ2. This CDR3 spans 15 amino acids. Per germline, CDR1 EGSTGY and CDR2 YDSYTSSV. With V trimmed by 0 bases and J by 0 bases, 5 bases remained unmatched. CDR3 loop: CATWDGPMNYYKKLF. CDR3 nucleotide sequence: TGTGCCACCTGGGATGGGCCCATGAATTATTATAAGAAACTCTTT.

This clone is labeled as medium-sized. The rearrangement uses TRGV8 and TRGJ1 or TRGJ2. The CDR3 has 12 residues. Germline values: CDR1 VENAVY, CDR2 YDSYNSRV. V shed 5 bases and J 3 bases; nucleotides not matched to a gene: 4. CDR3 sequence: CATWVLYYKKLF. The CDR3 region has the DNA TGTGCCACCTGGGTCCTTTATTATAAGAAACTCTTT.

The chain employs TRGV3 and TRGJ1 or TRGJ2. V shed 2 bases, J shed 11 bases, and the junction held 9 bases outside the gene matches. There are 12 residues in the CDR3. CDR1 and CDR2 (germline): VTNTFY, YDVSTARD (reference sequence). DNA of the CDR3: TGTGCCACCTGGGACAATAAGATGGAGAAACTCTTT. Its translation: CATWDNKMEKLF.

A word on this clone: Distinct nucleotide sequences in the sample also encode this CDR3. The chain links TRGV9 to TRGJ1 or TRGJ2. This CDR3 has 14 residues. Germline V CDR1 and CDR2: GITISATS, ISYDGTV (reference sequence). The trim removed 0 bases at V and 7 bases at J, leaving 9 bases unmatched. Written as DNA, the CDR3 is TGTGCCTTGTGGGAGGTGCACAGTGGATATAAGAAACTCTTT. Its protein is CALWEVHSGYKKLF.

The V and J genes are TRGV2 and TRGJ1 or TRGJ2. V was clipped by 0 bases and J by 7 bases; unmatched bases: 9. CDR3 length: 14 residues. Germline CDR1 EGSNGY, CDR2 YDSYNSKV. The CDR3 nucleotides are TGTGCCACCTGGGACGGGCGGATTGGGTATAAGAAACTCTTT. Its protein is CATWDGRIGYKKLF.

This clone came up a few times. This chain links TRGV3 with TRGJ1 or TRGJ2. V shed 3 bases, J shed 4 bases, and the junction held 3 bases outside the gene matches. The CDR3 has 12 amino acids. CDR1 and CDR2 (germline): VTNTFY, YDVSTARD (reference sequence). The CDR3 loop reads CATWDHYYKKLF. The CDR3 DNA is TGTGCCACCTGGGACCACTATTATAAGAAACTCTTT.